This TCR beta chain was captured by sequencing in a study of CD8 T cells in ankylosing spondylitis. Overall study results and limits: Certain motif variants had earlier appeared in reactive arthritis synovial fluid and blood. A motif in TCR beta, a set of about eight highly homologous variants, appeared characteristic of ankylosing spondylitis blood. Significantly higher representation of disease-linked clones was reported for matched ankylosing spondylitis synovial fluid. Relatively scarce in peripheral blood, disease-linked clones were CD8+.

This clonotype was seen only once. Its specificity is not known. The CDR3 has 15 amino acids. The V end was cut by 8 bases, the J end by 3 bases, with 19 bases between. Quantitative barcoded 5'-RACE was used to prepare TCR beta libraries. In TCRdb, the 5' RACE reads were re-called with MiXCR into one record per CDR3 protein. The sample records roughly 700,000 distinct CDR3 sequences, around 20% being singletons. The TCR originated in a male donor with ankylosing spondylitis. The J gene is TRBJ1-2, the V gene TRBV12-3 or TRBV12-4, with D maybe TRBD1 (6 bases). Sequencing was performed on blood, either unsorted or a sorted T cell fraction (not recorded which). The CDR3 region is CASSNGGAQDYGYTF. In DNA, the CDR3 is TGTGCCAGCTCGAACGGGGGGGCGCAGGACTATGGCTACACCTTC.